The 10 T cell receptor beta chains listed next were all sequenced from one sample in a study of T cell repertoires in cytomegalovirus infection. TCRdb redid the calling of the reads with MiXCR, one entry per CDR3 protein. The table lists 550,000 to 700,000 distinct CDR3 sequences, roughly 42% of them singletons. No antigen is known for these receptors. The input for sequencing was cultured PBMCs, taken from culture after CMV antigen stimulation. The receptors derive from a human donor in good health (CMV status not recorded). Some clones in this sample may be carry-over from other donors' samples.

The rearrangement joins TRBV7-8 to TRBJ2-7; no firm D call. Trimming took 5 bases from V and 1 from J, leaving 21 bases between them. Germline V CDR1 and CDR2: SGHVS, FQNEAQ. The CDR3 extends over 17 amino acids. CDR3 DNA sequence: TGTGCCAGCAGCCCGAGCTTTGTGGTAGTGTCGTCCTACGAGCAGTACTTC. Translation gives CASSPSFVVVSSYEQYF.

The CDR3 spells CASYRTGIYEQYF. The CDR3 nucleotides are TGTGCCAGCTATAGGACAGGGATATACGAGCAGTACTTC. J is TRBJ2-7 and V is TRBV2; 8 nucleotides agree with TRBD1. The CDR3 spans 13 residues. Germline CDR1 reads SNHLY; CDR2 reads FYNNEI. The V and J ends lost 8 bases and 4 bases, in that order; junction bases with no gene match: 7.

The V and J genes are TRBV7-9 and TRBJ2-5, with D possibly TRBD2 on 6 matching bases. The CDR3 spans 17 residues. Trimming took 6 bases from V and 4 from J, leaving 24 bases between them. CDR1 is SEHNR, CDR2 FQNEAQ, per germline (reference sequence). The CDR3 here is CASSDSRESSMGETQYF. Written as DNA, the CDR3 is TGTGCCAGCAGTGATTCACGGGAGTCATCGATGGGAGAGACCCAGTACTTC.

This clonotype was counted only a few times. The CDR3 DNA is TGTGCCAGCAGCCCGGGACCGAACTCCTATAATTCACCCCTCCACTTT. Its translation is CASSPGPNSYNSPLHF. V and J are TRBV7-8 and TRBJ1-6, with D perhaps TRBD1 (5 bases). Germline values: CDR1 SGHVS, CDR2 FQNEAQ. The CDR3 is made up of 16 amino acids. Trimming pared 5 bases from V and 0 bases from J, leaving 11 bases between.

This clonotype has just a few counts. This chain joins TRBV27 and TRBJ2-5, with D tentatively TRBD1 (5 bases). Trimming left V 4 bases short and J 5 bases short, with 11 bases between. CDR3 length: 13 amino acids. Germline CDR1 is MNHEY and CDR2 is SMNVEV (reference sequence). The CDR3 reads CASSYKGLETQYF. CDR3 bases: TGTGCCAGCAGTTACAAGGGGTTGGAGACCCAGTACTTC.

V is TRBV6-2 or TRBV6-3 and J is TRBJ2-1; 12 nucleotides match TRBD2. This CDR3 contains 20 residues. Trimming removed 0 bases from V and 10 bases from J; junction bases left unmatched: 19. Germline CDR1 MNHEY, CDR2 SVGEGT. CDR3 in DNA: TGTGCCAGCAGTTACTCGGCGGGGCCTAGCGGGAGGGCCGCGGTAGGAGAGCAGTTCTTC. It encodes CASSYSAGPSGRAAVGEQFF.

This clonotype has just a few counts. The chain couples TRBV6-6 to TRBJ2-7, with TRBD1 matching over 9 bases. The CDR3 contains 14 residues. Germline assignment: CDR1 MNHNY and CDR2 SVGAGI (reference sequence). The V segment lost 5 bases and the J segment 2 bases; nucleotides outside the gene matches: 4. CDR3 in DNA: TGTGCCAGCAGTCGTGGGACAGGGCCCTACGAGCAGTACTTC. It specifies CASSRGTGPYEQYF.

This clonotype was seen more than once but under ten times. The rearrangement uses TRBV6-5 and TRBJ2-4; D ambiguous. V shed 4 bases and J shed 0 bases, with 16 bases lying between them. CDR1 is MNHEY, CDR2 SVGAGI, per germline. CDR3 length: 17 amino acids. CDR3 residues: CASSSVLIKLAKNIQYF. CDR3 sequence (DNA): TGTGCCAGCAGTTCGGTCCTAATAAAGCTAGCCAAAAACATTCAGTACTTC.

The genes are TRBV15 and TRBJ1-4, with D possibly TRBD1 on 5 matching bases. This CDR3 contains 16 residues. The V end was cut by 5 bases, the J end by 4 bases, with 17 bases between. CDR1 LNHNV and CDR2 YYDKDF come from the germline V gene (reference sequence). The CDR3 nucleotides are TGTGCCACCAGCCCTCTCGGGTCACAGGATAATGAAAAACTGTTTTTT. It yields the protein CATSPLGSQDNEKLFF.

The DNA for the CDR3 is TGTGCCAGCAGCTTATACGCGGCGGCGGGTTCTATCTATGAGCAGTACTTC. This sequence encodes CASSLYAAAGSIYEQYF. V and J are TRBV7-6 and TRBJ2-7; D is possibly TRBD2 (5 bases). Germline CDR1 and CDR2: SGHVS and FNYEAQ. Trimming removed 2 bases at V and 7 bases at J, with 24 bases between. This CDR3 contains 17 residues.